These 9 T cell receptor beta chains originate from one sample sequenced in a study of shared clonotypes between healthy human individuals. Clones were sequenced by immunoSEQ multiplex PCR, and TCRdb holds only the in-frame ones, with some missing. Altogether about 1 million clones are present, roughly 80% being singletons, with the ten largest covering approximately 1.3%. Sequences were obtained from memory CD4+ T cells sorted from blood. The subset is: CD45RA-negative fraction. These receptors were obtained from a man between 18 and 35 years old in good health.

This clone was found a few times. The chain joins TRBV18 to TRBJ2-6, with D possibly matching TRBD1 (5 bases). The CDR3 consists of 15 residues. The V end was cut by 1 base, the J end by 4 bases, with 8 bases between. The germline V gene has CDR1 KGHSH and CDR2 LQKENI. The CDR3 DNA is TGTGCCAGCTCACCACAGGGGAACGGGGCCAACGTCCTGACTTTC. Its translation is CASSPQGNGANVLTF. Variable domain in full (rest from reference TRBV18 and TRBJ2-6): NAGVMQNPRHLVRRRGQEARLRCSPMKGHSHVYWYRQLPEEGLKFMVYLQKENIIDESGMPKERFSAEFPKEGPSILRIQQVVRGDSAAYFCASSPQGNGANVLTFGAGSRLTVL.

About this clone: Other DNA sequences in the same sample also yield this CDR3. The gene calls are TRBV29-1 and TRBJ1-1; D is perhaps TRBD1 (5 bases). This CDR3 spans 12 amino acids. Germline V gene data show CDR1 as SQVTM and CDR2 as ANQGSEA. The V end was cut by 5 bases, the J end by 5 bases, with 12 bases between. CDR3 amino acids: CSVSGGGTEAFF. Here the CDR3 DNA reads TGCAGCGTTTCGGGGGGTGGGACTGAAGCTTTCTTT.

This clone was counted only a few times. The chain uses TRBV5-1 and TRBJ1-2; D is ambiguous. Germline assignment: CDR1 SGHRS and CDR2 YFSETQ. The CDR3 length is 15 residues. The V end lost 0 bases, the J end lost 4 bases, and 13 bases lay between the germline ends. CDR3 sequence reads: CASSLDQARSYGYTF. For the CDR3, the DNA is TGCGCCAGCAGCTTGGATCAGGCCAGGAGCTATGGCTACACCTTC.

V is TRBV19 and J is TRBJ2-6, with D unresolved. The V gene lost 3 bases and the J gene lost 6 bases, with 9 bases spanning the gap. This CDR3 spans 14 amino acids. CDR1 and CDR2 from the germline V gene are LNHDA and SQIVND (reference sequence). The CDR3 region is CASSMAIQANVLTF. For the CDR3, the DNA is TGTGCCAGTAGTATGGCGATTCAGGCCAACGTCCTGACTTTC. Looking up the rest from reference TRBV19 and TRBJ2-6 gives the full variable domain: DGGITQSPKYLFRKEGQNVTLSCEQNLNHDAMYWYRQDPGQGLRLIYYSQIVNDFQKGDIAEGYSVSREKKESFPLTVTSAQKNPTAFYLCASSMAIQANVLTFGAGSRLTVL.

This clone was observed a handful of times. CDR3 DNA sequence: TGTGCCAGCGCTGGGGCGGCTACCCCCCTCTACGAGCAGTACTTC. As protein: CASAGAATPLYEQYF. The chain carries TRBV28 and TRBJ2-7, with D possibly TRBD1 on 5 matching bases. The germline V and J ends were trimmed by 8 bases and 3 bases, with 20 bases remaining between them. The CDR3 runs 15 residues. Germline assignment: CDR1 MDHEN and CDR2 SYDVKM. Full variable domain (rest looked up from reference TRBV28 and TRBJ2-7): DVKVTQSSRYLVKRTGEKVFLECVQDMDHENMFWYRQDPGLGLRLIYFSYDVKMKEKGDIPEGYSVSREKKERFSLILESASTNQTSMYLCASAGAATPLYEQYFGPGTRLTVT.

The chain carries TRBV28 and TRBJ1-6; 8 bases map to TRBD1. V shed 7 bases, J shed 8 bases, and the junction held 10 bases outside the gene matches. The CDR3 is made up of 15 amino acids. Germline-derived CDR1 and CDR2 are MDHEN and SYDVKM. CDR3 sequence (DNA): TGTGCCAGCACCTCCTCCCAGGGGGCTTATTCACCCCTCCACTTT. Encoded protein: CASTSSQGAYSPLHF.

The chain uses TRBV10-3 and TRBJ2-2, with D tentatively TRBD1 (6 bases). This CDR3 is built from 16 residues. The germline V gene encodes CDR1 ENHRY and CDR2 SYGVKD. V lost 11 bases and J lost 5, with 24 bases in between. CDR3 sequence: CASGLGRGERTGELFF. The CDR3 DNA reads TGTGCCTCCGGCCTAGGCAGGGGTGAAAGGACCGGGGAGCTGTTTTTT.

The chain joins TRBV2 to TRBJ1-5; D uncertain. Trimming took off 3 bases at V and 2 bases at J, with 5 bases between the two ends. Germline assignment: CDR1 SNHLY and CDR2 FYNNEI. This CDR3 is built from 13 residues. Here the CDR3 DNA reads TGTGCCAGCAGTGATGATCGCAATCAGCCCCAGCATTTT. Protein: CASSDDRNQPQHF. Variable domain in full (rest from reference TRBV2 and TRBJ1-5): EPEVTQTPSHQVTQMGQEVILRCVPISNHLYFYWYRQILGQKVEFLVSFYNNEISEKSEIFDDQFSVERPDGSNFTLKIRSTKLEDSAMYFCASSDDRNQPQHFGDGTRLSIL.

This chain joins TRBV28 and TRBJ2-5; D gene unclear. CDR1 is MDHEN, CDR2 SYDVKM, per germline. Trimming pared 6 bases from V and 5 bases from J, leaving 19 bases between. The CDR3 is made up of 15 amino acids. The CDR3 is CASSPNAVVSETQYF. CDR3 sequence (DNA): TGTGCCAGCAGCCCCAATGCAGTCGTGTCGGAGACCCAGTACTTC.